The 24 T cell receptor beta chains in this list originate from one sample, sequenced in a study of a mutant IDH1 vaccine in newly diagnosed glioma. Time point: week 5, during vaccination. Alongside topical imiquimod, each dose of vaccine comprised 300 ug of mutant IDH1 20-mer peptide. No cognate antigen is known for these TCRs. TCRdb's copy holds only in-frame clones and misses some; the assay was immunoSEQ multiplex PCR. This sample has 25,000 to 30,000 clones, with roughly 87% found just once. This sample comprised peripheral blood mononuclear cells (PBMCs), obtained from a glioma patient whose treatment included an IDH1 peptide vaccine. These TCRs come from a woman in her thirties or forties with glioma. Some clones in this sample may be carry-over from other donors' samples.

The V and J genes are TRBV19 and TRBJ2-6; D ambiguous. The CDR3 has 11 amino acids. Germline CDR1 and CDR2: LNHDA and SQIVND (reference sequence). Trimming shortened V by 7 bases and J by 4 bases, and 2 bases separated the two germline ends. For the CDR3, the DNA is TGTGCCAGTATGGGGGCCAACGTCCTGACTTTC. Translation: CASMGANVLTF.

CDR3 nucleotides: TGTGCCAGTACAACCGTAGGGAGGCACAATGAGCAGTTCTTC. Translating it yields CASTTVGRHNEQFF. V is TRBV19 and J is TRBJ2-1; weak D call: TRBD2 (6 bases). The germline CDR1 and CDR2 sequences are LNHDA and SQIVND (reference sequence). The V gene lost 7 bases and the J gene lost 5 bases, with 15 bases spanning the gap. The CDR3 consists of 14 residues.

The chain has TRBV4-2 and TRBJ1-1, with D unclear. The CDR3 extends over 14 amino acids. The germline gives CDR1 LGHNA, CDR2 YNFKEQ. V dropped 5 bases and J dropped 3 bases, with 13 bases sitting between them. Written as DNA, the CDR3 is TGTGCCAGCAGCGAAGCGCAGCGTTACACTGAAGCTTTCTTT. Translated, it gives CASSEAQRYTEAFF.

Of note for this clone: A read error may account for a junction end that differs from germline. CDR3 region: CASSPYKGSTDTQYF. The CDR3 DNA reads TGTGCTAGCAGCCCTTACAAGGGGAGCACAGATACGCAGTATTTT. This chain links TRBV7-7 with TRBJ2-3; a possible D gene is TRBD1 (5 bases). Germline V CDR1 and CDR2: SSHAT, FNYEAQ (reference sequence). The CDR3 length is 15 residues.

This clone occurred a few times. The genes are TRBV9 and TRBJ2-3; TRBD2 matches 11 bases. Germline CDR1 and CDR2: SGDLS and YYNGEE. The CDR3 is 16 residues long. The V gene end was trimmed by 0 bases and the J gene end by 6 bases; junction bases not matched to a gene: 6. CDR3 residues: CASSVGGTSGGDTQYF. CDR3 DNA sequence: TGTGCCAGCAGCGTAGGTGGGACTAGCGGTGGGGATACGCAGTATTTT. The whole variable domain, remainder taken from reference TRBV9 and TRBJ2-3, is DSGVTQTPKHLITATGQRVTLRCSPRSGDLSVYWYQQSLDQGLQFLIQYYNGEERAKGNILERFSAQQFPDLHSELNLSSLELGDSALYFCASSVGGTSGGDTQYFGPGTRLTVL.

A few counts support this clone. The chain employs TRBV5-8 and TRBJ2-1; D remains unclear. The V gene lost 5 bases and the J gene lost 10 bases, with 10 bases spanning the gap. Germline loops: CDR1 SGHTS, CDR2 YDEGEE. CDR3 length equals 11 residues. The CDR3 DNA reads TGTGCCAGCAGGACTCAGACGGAGCAGTTCTTC. Its protein is CASRTQTEQFF.

V and J are TRBV5-4 and TRBJ2-5, with a weak D call TRBD2 (6 bases). The CDR3 totals 13 residues. V was cut by 5 bases and J by 5 bases, with 13 bases left in between. Germline V CDR1 and CDR2: SGHNT, YYREEE (reference sequence). This CDR3 reads CASRYTGVETQYF. The DNA for the CDR3 is TGTGCCAGCAGATATACGGGGGTTGAGACCCAGTACTTC.

The chain couples TRBV6-1 to TRBJ1-2, with a possible D match to TRBD1 (5 bases). V was clipped by 2 bases and J by 3 bases, with 7 bases between them. The CDR3 runs 13 residues. Germline values: CDR1 MNHNS, CDR2 SASEGT. CDR3 sequence: CASSEPGDYGYTF. DNA for the CDR3: TGTGCCAGCAGTGAACCGGGGGACTATGGCTACACCTTC.

The chain is built from TRBV19 and TRBJ1-2; 8 bases agree with TRBD1. Germline CDR1 is LNHDA and CDR2 is SQIVND (reference sequence). V lost 5 bases, J lost 4 bases, and 6 bases stayed unmatched. The CDR3 contains 14 residues. CDR3: CASSRDRILYGYTF. CDR3 sequence (DNA): TGTGCCAGTAGTCGGGACAGGATCCTCTATGGCTACACCTTC. The full variable domain, with the rest looked up from reference TRBV19 and TRBJ1-2, is DGGITQSPKYLFRKEGQNVTLSCEQNLNHDAMYWYRQDPGQGLRLIYYSQIVNDFQKGDIAEGYSVSREKKESFPLTVTSAQKNPTAFYLCASSRDRILYGYTFGSGTRLTVV.

CDR3 sequence (DNA): TGCAGCGTTGAAGATCAGGGTGGTGGGGCCAACGTCCTGACTTTC. This sequence encodes CSVEDQGGGANVLTF. The gene calls are TRBV29-1 and TRBJ2-6; tentative D call: TRBD1 (5 bases). The CDR3 length is 15 residues. CDR1 is SQVTM, CDR2 ANQGSEA, per germline. Trimming left V 0 bases short and J 3 bases short, with 9 bases between.

The rearrangement joins TRBV4-2 to TRBJ2-1; TRBD1 is a possible D gene (5 bases). Germline values: CDR1 LGHNA, CDR2 YNFKEQ. The CDR3 extends over 13 amino acids. Trimming removed 0 bases from V and 6 bases from J, with 6 bases in between. CDR3 DNA sequence: TGTGCCAGCAGCCAAGACAGGGTCAATGAGCAGTTCTTC. Amino acids: CASSQDRVNEQFF.

The V gene is TRBV9, the J gene TRBJ1-1; 7 bases agree with TRBD1. The CDR3 runs to 12 residues. CDR1 is SGDLS and CDR2 is YYNGEE in the germline V gene. This chain's CDR3 is CAAGTANTEAFF. Written as DNA, the CDR3 is TGTGCGGCCGGGACAGCGAACACTGAAGCTTTCTTT.

The chain employs TRBV7-2 and TRBJ1-5; TRBD1 aligns across 7 bases. The germline V gene encodes CDR1 SGHTA and CDR2 FQGNSA. CDR3 size: 15 residues. J lost 2 bases, V lost 5 bases, and 6 bases had no gene match. Here the CDR3 DNA reads TGTGCCAGCAGCCCTTATGGACAGGGCAATCAGCCCCAGCATTTT. Residues: CASSPYGQGNQPQHF.

The chain is built from TRBV7-3 and TRBJ1-5; no definite D call. The ends were cut back, 2 bases at V and 3 bases at J, with 5 bases in the middle. Germline CDR1 SGHTA, CDR2 FQGTGA. The CDR3 loop spans 13 amino acids. CDR3 sequence reads: CASSLAPNQPQHF. DNA for the CDR3: TGTGCCAGCAGCTTAGCCCCCAATCAGCCCCAGCATTTT.

This clone was seen a single time. The rearrangement joins TRBV7-6 to TRBJ2-1, with D perhaps matching TRBD1 (6 bases). The germline V and J ends were trimmed by 5 bases and 0 bases, with 14 bases remaining between them. The CDR3 extends over 16 amino acids. Germline V CDR1 and CDR2: SGHVS, FNYEAQ. The CDR3 reads CASSARQVLSYNEQFF. CDR3 nucleotides: TGTGCCAGCAGCGCAAGACAGGTTCTCTCCTACAATGAGCAGTTCTTC.

This clone appeared a few times. This chain connects TRBV7-8 to TRBJ1-2; no firm D call. This CDR3 comprises 17 residues. The germline CDR1 and CDR2 sequences are SGHVS and FQNEAQ. The germline V and J ends were trimmed by 2 bases and 5 bases, with 21 bases remaining between them. Here the CDR3 reads CASSLRSAGPTLYGYTF. The CDR3 nucleotides are TGTGCCAGCAGCTTACGATCTGCAGGCCCTACTCTTTATGGCTACACCTTC.

The chain employs TRBV27 and TRBJ1-1; D gene ambiguous. Per germline, CDR1 MNHEY and CDR2 SMNVEV (reference sequence). V was cut by 7 bases and J by 1 base, with 10 bases left in between. This CDR3 contains 13 residues. For the CDR3, the DNA is TGTGCCAGCACTACGGTCGGGAACACTGAAGCTTTCTTT. This translates into CASTTVGNTEAFF.

The chain employs TRBV5-5 and TRBJ1-4; D unclear. CDR3 size: 14 residues. Trimming removed 2 bases from V and 4 bases from J, with 9 bases in between. Germline lookup yields CDR1 SGHKS and CDR2 YYEKEE (reference sequence). CDR3 DNA sequence: TGTGCCAGCAGCTTTGGGTCCGATAATGAAAAACTGTTTTTT. Amino acid sequence: CASSFGSDNEKLFF. Full variable domain (missing parts from reference TRBV5-5 and TRBJ1-4): DAGVTQSPTHLIKTRGQQVTLRCSPISGHKSVSWYQQVLGQGPQFIFQYYEKEERGRGNFPDRFSARQFPNYSSELNVNALLLGDSALYLCASSFGSDNEKLFFGSGTQLSVL.

In DNA form, the CDR3 reads TGTGCCAGCAGCAGTCCGGGAAGCTCCTACGAGCAGTACTTC. Translating it yields CASSSPGSSYEQYF. The genes are TRBV9 and TRBJ2-7; a possible D gene is TRBD2 (5 bases). The V end was cut by 4 bases, the J end by 0 bases, with 11 bases between. Germline V lookup: CDR1 SGDLS, CDR2 YYNGEE. The CDR3 is 14 residues long.

The chain has TRBV2 and TRBJ2-1, with 11 bases fitting TRBD2. CDR3 length: 15 residues. Trimming cost V 4 bases and J 6 bases; bases outside gene matches: 5. Germline V CDR1 and CDR2: SNHLY, FYNNEI. Here the CDR3 DNA reads TGTGCCAGCAGTGGAACTAGCGGGAGCGGCAATGAGCAGTTCTTC. Protein product: CASSGTSGSGNEQFF.

The chain uses TRBV2 and TRBJ2-1; 10 bases are a match to TRBD2. The CDR3 runs to 16 residues. The junction had 10 bases not matched to a gene; V was cut back by 7 bases and J by 4 bases. CDR1 and CDR2 (germline): SNHLY, FYNNEI. The CDR3 region has the DNA TGTGCCAGCAAGCCGTTAGCGGGGGGTTCGTACAATGAGCAGTTCTTC. It translates to CASKPLAGGSYNEQFF.

The rearrangement uses TRBV5-4 and TRBJ2-1; TRBD1 might be the D (6 bases). The CDR3 consists of 14 residues. V dropped 5 bases and J dropped 6 bases, with 15 bases sitting between them. Germline assignment: CDR1 SGHNT and CDR2 YYREEE (reference sequence). The CDR3 nucleotides read TGTGCCAGCAGTCTGGGGGCGGGTGCCAATGAGCAGTTCTTC. This gives the protein CASSLGAGANEQFF.

This chain joins TRBV6-4 and TRBJ2-7; D gene ambiguous. Trimming left V 4 bases short and J 10 bases short, with 11 bases between. The CDR3 is 11 amino acids. The germline CDR1 and CDR2 sequences are MRHNA and SNTAGT. The CDR3 coding sequence is TGTGCCAGCAGTGTGGCGACACTTCAGTACTTC. Its protein product is CASSVATLQYF.

A few counts support this clone. The rearrangement joins TRBV28 to TRBJ2-1, with D unresolved. The germline V and J ends were trimmed by 3 bases and 7 bases, with 4 bases remaining between them. This CDR3 has 11 residues. From germline, CDR1 is MDHEN and CDR2 SYDVKM. The CDR3 region has the DNA TGTGCCAGCAGTTTTTGGAATGAGCAGTTCTTC. It is translated as CASSFWNEQFF.